A selection of T cell receptor beta chains follows, all from one sample in a study of T-cell memory formation after mild COVID-19. TCRdb re-analysed the 5' RACE reads in MiXCR, keeping a single row per CDR3 protein. The table has just under 350,000 distinct CDR3 sequences, over 10% seen once. The sequencing input was PBMCs or a T cell subset sorted from them (not recorded which). The origin of the receptors is a man aged 18 to 29 who had mild COVID-19 (a few samples of this study predate the infection). Cell type and time point are not known. Each CDR3 is given with its conserved first and last residue. A D gene is named only where the DNA matches it firmly. Only some rows state a clone size, as once, few, many or a class for expanded clones.

J gene	clone size	D gene	V gene	CDR3 DNA	CDR3 protein
TRBJ1-2	-	-	TRBV20-1	TGCAGTGCTGGCGACAAATTCTATGGCTACACCTTC	CSAGDKFYGYTF
TRBJ1-5	-	-	TRBV7-2	TGTGCCAGCAGCTTTCTAAATCAGCCCCAGCATTTT	CASSFLNQPQHF
TRBJ1-4	-	TRBD1	TRBV5-1	TGCGCCAGCAGGGGACAGGGAATATCTAATGAAAAACTGTTTTTT	CASRGQGISNEKLFF
TRBJ1-2	-	-	TRBV4-1	TGCGCCAGCTCGGGACCAGGGAGAGGCGGCTACACCTTC	CASSGPGRGGYTF
TRBJ2-7	-	TRBD2	TRBV7-2	TGTGCCAGCAGCTTAGGAGCGGGGGGCTACGAGCAGTACTTC	CASSLGAGGYEQYF
TRBJ2-3	few	TRBD2	TRBV9	TGTGCCAGCAGCTCAGCTGGAGCGGGGGGCGCAGATACGCAGTATTTT	CASSSAGAGGADTQYF
TRBJ1-3	-	-	TRBV4-2	TGTGCCAGCAGCCAAGGACAGGTTTGGGGAAACACCATATATTTT	CASSQGQVWGNTIYF
TRBJ2-3	-	-	TRBV12-3/TRBV12-4	TGTGCCAGCACCCTAGGGGTTACGGGCACAGATACGCAGTATTTT	CASTLGVTGTDTQYF
TRBJ2-7	few	TRBD1	TRBV3-1	TGTGCCAGCAGCCAAGACCCCAGGGGGCACTACGAGCAGTACTTC	CASSQDPRGHYEQYF
TRBJ2-7	few	-	TRBV4-1	TGCGCCAGCAGCCAAGATCCCCCACCTCGGGGAGACGAGCAGTACTTC	CASSQDPPPRGDEQYF
TRBJ2-3	few	-	TRBV6-2/TRBV6-3	TGTGCCAGCAGTTACCGCTCCTACCCACCGAATACGCAGTATTTT	CASSYRSYPPNTQYF
TRBJ2-5	-	-	TRBV20-1	TGCAGTGCCGATGGGGCCTATCAAGAGACCCAGTACTTC	CSADGAYQETQYF
TRBJ2-2	-	-	TRBV7-2	TGTGCCAGCAGCACCTGGACAACGAACACCGGGGAGCTGTTTTTT	CASSTWTTNTGELFF
TRBJ1-6	few	TRBD1	TRBV20-1	TGCAGTGCTAGGGGACAGGGGGCCTTTTCACCCCTCCACTTT	CSARGQGAFSPLHF
TRBJ2-3	-	TRBD1	TRBV12-3/TRBV12-4	TGTGCCAGCAGTACCTCAGGGGGAGTGGGGGAGGATACGCAGTATTTT	CASSTSGGVGEDTQYF
TRBJ1-2	few	-	TRBV4-3	TGCGCCAGCAGCCAAGAAGTCCAAACGGGAAAACAAACTTATGGCTACACCTTC	CASSQEVQTGKQTYGYTF
TRBJ2-7	-	-	TRBV28	TGTGCCGGGGGACGCCGGGACGAGCAGTACTTC	CAGGRRDEQYF
TRBJ1-4	-	TRBD1	TRBV12-3/TRBV12-4	TGTGCCAGCAGCCCGAGGACAGGGGTACGAGAAAAACTGTTTTTT	CASSPRTGVREKLFF
TRBJ2-1	few	TRBD2	TRBV4-1	TGCGCCAGCAGCCAAGAAACCTCTAGCGGGGCCTACAATGAGCAGTTCTTC	CASSQETSSGAYNEQFF
TRBJ1-6	few	-	TRBV20-1	TGCAGTGCTAGAGTAAGAGTACATCCAAATAATTCACCCCTCCACTTT	CSARVRVHPNNSPLHF
TRBJ1-6	few	-	TRBV12-3/TRBV12-4	TGTGCCAGCAACCGGGCCGGGACGGGGGGGAATTCACCCCTCCACTTT	CASNRAGTGGNSPLHF
TRBJ1-2	few	-	TRBV18	TGTGCCAGCTCCCAAAGCGGTGCAGGGTCGGGCTATGGCTACACCTTC	CASSQSGAGSGYGYTF
TRBJ2-1	-	TRBD2	TRBV11-2	TGTGCCAGCAGCTTAGCGGGGGGGGCCGTCAATGAGCAGTTCTTC	CASSLAGGAVNEQFF
TRBJ2-3	-	TRBD1	TRBV5-1	TGCGCCAGCAGCACCGGGGGACAGGGGTGGAAAAGTCTGTATTTT	CASSTGGQGWKSLYF
TRBJ2-1	few	TRBD1	TRBV4-3	TGCGCCAGCAGCCAACGAGACAGGGCCAATGAGCAGTTCTTC	CASSQRDRANEQFF
TRBJ2-2	few	-	TRBV5-1	TGCGCCAGCAGCTTGGGGATTCGGGTGGACACCGGGGAGCTGTTTTTT	CASSLGIRVDTGELFF
TRBJ2-1	-	TRBD2	TRBV2	TGTGCCAGCAGTGAAGCGCCTAGCGGGGGGCGGTACAATGAGCAGTTCTTC	CASSEAPSGGRYNEQFF
TRBJ1-4	-	-	TRBV7-8	TGTGCCAGCAGCTTAGCTGGGTCGGGTGAAAAACTGTTTTTT	CASSLAGSGEKLFF
TRBJ2-5	few	-	TRBV10-3	TGTGCCATCAGTGAAGGGGAGGAAGAGACCCAGTACTTC	CAISEGEEETQYF
TRBJ2-3	once	-	TRBV7-9	TGTGCCAGCAGCTTAATGCAGCACACAGATACGCAGTATTTT	CASSLMQHTDTQYF
TRBJ2-2	few	-	TRBV12-3/TRBV12-4	TGTGCCACCCTCCGGACAGAGAACACCGGGGAGCTGTTTTTT	CATLRTENTGELFF
TRBJ2-3	-	-	TRBV9	TGTGCCAGCAGCGTAGGACTCCTCCGCACAGATACGCAGTATTTT	CASSVGLLRTDTQYF
TRBJ2-2	-	-	TRBV12-3/TRBV12-4	TGTGCCAGCGGCCCCCCGAGGCAGAGGAACACCGGGGAGCTGTTTTTT	CASGPPRQRNTGELFF
TRBJ2-5	-	TRBD2	TRBV7-7	TGTGCCAGCAGCCCCTCAGCGGGGACCAAAGAGACCCAGTACTTC	CASSPSAGTKETQYF
TRBJ2-5	-	-	TRBV7-9	TGTGCCAGCAGCTTACATTTGAGGGGGAAGGAGACCCAGTACTTC	CASSLHLRGKETQYF
TRBJ1-2	many	TRBD1	TRBV12-3/TRBV12-4	TGTGCCAGCAGTCCTGGGACAGGGAACTATGGCTACACCTTC	CASSPGTGNYGYTF
TRBJ2-3	-	TRBD2	TRBV7-2	TGTGCCAGCAGCCAGACTAGCGGGGGGCGCACAGATACGCAGTATTTT	CASSQTSGGRTDTQYF
TRBJ2-5	-	TRBD1	TRBV18	TGTGCCAGCTCACCAGCCGGGACAGCCCCCAGGGAGACCCAGTACTTC	CASSPAGTAPRETQYF
TRBJ1-1	many	-	TRBV12-3/TRBV12-4	TGTGCCAGCAGTTTAAACCTAGAGAACACTGAAGCTTTCTTT	CASSLNLENTEAFF
TRBJ2-3	few	TRBD2	TRBV10-3	TGTGCCATTCGGACTAGCGGGGGCACAGATACGCAGTATTTT	CAIRTSGGTDTQYF
TRBJ1-2	few	-	TRBV12-3/TRBV12-4	TGTGCCACCGACGCAGGCGGAATTGACTATGGCTACACCTTC	CATDAGGIDYGYTF
TRBJ1-2	few	TRBD1	TRBV5-1	TGCGCCAGCAGATGGGACAGGGAATTGGATGGCTACACCTTC	CASRWDRELDGYTF
TRBJ1-2	-	TRBD1	TRBV7-2	TGTGCCAGCAGCTACAGGACAGGGGGCCCCTATGGCTACACCTTC	CASSYRTGGPYGYTF
TRBJ2-7	few	-	TRBV5-1	TGCGCCAGCAGCGCCGCGACACTTGTCTACGAGCAGTACTTC	CASSAATLVYEQYF
TRBJ2-6	few	-	TRBV7-3	TGTGCCAGCAGCTCATTTCTGGGGTCTGGGGCCAACGTCCTGACTTTC	CASSSFLGSGANVLTF
TRBJ1-2	-	TRBD1	TRBV15	TGTGCCACCAGCTTGGGGACAGCCGAAGTCTATGGCTACACCTTC	CATSLGTAEVYGYTF
TRBJ1-2	few	TRBD1	TRBV10-3	TGTGCCATCACCTACTACAGGGGAGAAGGCTACACCTTC	CAITYYRGEGYTF
TRBJ2-1	-	TRBD1	TRBV5-1	TGCGCCAGCAGCGGGGGACAGGGGGTGGATGAGCAGTTCTTC	CASSGGQGVDEQFF
TRBJ2-5	few	-	TRBV12-3/TRBV12-4	TGTGCCAGCAGTTTTGTCCTTCGTGGTACGGAGACCCAGTACTTC	CASSFVLRGTETQYF
TRBJ1-4	many	-	TRBV2	TGTGCCAGCAAACGGGACGTACATAATGAAAAACTGTTTTTT	CASKRDVHNEKLFF
TRBJ1-5	-	-	TRBV19	TGTGCCAGTAGCAGACAGGAGCTTATGTATCAGCCCCAGCATTTT	CASSRQELMYQPQHF
TRBJ2-7	-	-	TRBV20-1	TGCAGTGCTCAGCCCCACTGGGCCTACGAGCAGTACTTC	CSAQPHWAYEQYF
TRBJ2-3	-	TRBD2	TRBV7-2	TGTGCCAGCAGCTTGACTAGCGGGGCGTCAGATACTGCGTATCTGACGCAGTATTTT	CASSLTSGASDTAYLTQYF
TRBJ2-2	-	-	TRBV15	TGTGCCACCAGCAGAGATGGAGGACGTAACACCGGGGAGCTGTTTTTT	CATSRDGGRNTGELFF